Shown below are 3 T cell receptor beta chains from a single sample sequenced in a study of cytomegalovirus exposure and HLA in healthy donors. The PCR used 60 Vbeta and 13 Jbeta primers. Using immunoSEQ multiplex PCR, the repertoire was profiled, and TCRdb retains in-frame clones only, with some absent. This table holds 150,000 to 180,000 clones, about 76% found once. Sequences were obtained from PBMCs. The receptors originated from a young man in good health and CMV-seropositive.

CDR3 region: CASSSNRGMTGELFF. The CDR3 bases are TGTGCCAGCAGCTCCAACAGGGGAATGACCGGGGAGCTGTTTTTT. The chain is built from TRBV7-3 and TRBJ2-2; 7 bases line up with TRBD1. This CDR3 has 15 residues. Germline trimming cut 4 bases from V and 5 bases from J; bases unmatched to any gene: 7. Germline V lookup: CDR1 SGHTA, CDR2 FQGTGA.

V is TRBV4-3 and J is TRBJ2-5; D is uncertain. Trimming removed 1 base at V and 2 bases at J, with 8 bases between. From germline, CDR1 is LGHNA and CDR2 YSLEER. The CDR3 is 14 residues long. The CDR3 coding sequence is TGCGCCAGCAGCCAAGTAGATTTTCAAGAGACCCAGTACTTC. Translation: CASSQVDFQETQYF.

The rearrangement links TRBV7-2 to TRBJ1-4; no clear D. Germline values: CDR1 SGHTA, CDR2 FQGNSA. Trimming stripped 5 bases from V and 3 bases from J, with 22 bases between. This CDR3 is built from 18 residues. CDR3 residues: CASSLGMTARQSNEKLFF. The CDR3 nucleotides read TGTGCCAGCAGCCTCGGGATGACCGCCCGACAATCTAATGAAAAACTGTTTTTT.